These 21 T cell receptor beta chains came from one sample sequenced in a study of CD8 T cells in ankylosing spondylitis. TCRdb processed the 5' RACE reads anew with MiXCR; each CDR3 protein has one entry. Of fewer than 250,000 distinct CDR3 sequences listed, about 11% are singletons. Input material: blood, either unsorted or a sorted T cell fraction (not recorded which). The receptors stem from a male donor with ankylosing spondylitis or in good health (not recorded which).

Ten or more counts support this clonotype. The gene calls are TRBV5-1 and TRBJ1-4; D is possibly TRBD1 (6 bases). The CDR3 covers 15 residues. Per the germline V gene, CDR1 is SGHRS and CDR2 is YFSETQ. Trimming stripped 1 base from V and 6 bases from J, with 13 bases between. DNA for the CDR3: TGCGCCAGCAGCTTGTCGGGGGGCGGATATGAAAAACTGTTTTTT. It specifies CASSLSGGGYEKLFF.

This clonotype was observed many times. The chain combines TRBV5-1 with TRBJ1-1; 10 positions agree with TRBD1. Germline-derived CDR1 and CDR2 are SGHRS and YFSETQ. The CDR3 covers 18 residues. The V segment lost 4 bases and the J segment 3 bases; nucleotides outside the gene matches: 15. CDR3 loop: CASSPPRQGAGRDTEAFF. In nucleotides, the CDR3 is TGCGCCAGCAGCCCCCCCAGACAGGGGGCGGGGAGGGACACTGAAGCTTTCTTT.

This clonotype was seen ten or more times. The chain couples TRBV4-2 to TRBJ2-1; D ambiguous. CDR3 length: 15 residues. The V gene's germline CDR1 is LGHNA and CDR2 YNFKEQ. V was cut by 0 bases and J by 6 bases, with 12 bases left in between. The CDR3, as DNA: TGTGCCAGCAGCCAAGAACCCAACGCCGGCAATGAGCAGTTCTTC. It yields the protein CASSQEPNAGNEQFF.

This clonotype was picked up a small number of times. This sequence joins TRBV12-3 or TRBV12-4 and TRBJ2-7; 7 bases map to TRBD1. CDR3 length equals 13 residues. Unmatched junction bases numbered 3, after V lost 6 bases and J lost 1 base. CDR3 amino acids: CASRTGQSYEQYF. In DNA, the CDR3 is TGTGCCAGCAGGACGGGACAGTCCTACGAGCAGTACTTC.

Here the CDR3 reads CASSQEPGRRLQHF. CDR3 nucleotide sequence: TGCGCCAGCAGCCAAGAGCCGGGACGGCGGCTCCAGCATTTT. The chain joins TRBV4-1 to TRBJ1-5, with a possible D match to TRBD1 (5 bases). Germline V CDR1 and CDR2: MGHRA, YSYEKL. The V gene lost 0 bases and the J gene lost 12 bases, with 15 bases spanning the gap. This CDR3 spans 14 amino acids.

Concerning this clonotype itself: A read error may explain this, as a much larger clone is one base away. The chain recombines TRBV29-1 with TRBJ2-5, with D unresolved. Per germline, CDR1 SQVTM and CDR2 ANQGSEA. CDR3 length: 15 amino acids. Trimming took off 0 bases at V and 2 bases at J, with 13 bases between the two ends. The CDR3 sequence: CSVEEWFRIQETQYF. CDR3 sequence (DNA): TGCAGCGTTGAAGAATGGTTTCGGATACAAGAGACCCAGTACTTC.

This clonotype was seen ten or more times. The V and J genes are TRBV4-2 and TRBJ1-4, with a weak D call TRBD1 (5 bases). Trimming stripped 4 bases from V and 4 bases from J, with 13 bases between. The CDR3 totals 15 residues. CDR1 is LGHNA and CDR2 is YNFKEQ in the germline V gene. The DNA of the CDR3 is TGTGCCAGCAGCCCCCGGGACGGACTTAATGAAAAACTGTTTTTT. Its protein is CASSPRDGLNEKLFF.

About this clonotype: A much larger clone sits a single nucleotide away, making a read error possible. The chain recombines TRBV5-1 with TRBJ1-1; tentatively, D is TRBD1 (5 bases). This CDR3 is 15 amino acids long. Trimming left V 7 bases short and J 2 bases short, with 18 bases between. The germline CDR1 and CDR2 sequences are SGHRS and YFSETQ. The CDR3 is CASPYSWGSNTEAFF. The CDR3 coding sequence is TGCGCCAGCCCATACTCCTGGGGCAGTAACACTGAAGCTTTCTTT.

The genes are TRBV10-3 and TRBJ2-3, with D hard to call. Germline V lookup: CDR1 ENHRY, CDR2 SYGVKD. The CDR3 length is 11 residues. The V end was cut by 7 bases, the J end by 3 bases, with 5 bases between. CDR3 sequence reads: CAIKDTDTQYF. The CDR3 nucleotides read TGTGCCATCAAAGATACAGATACGCAGTATTTT.

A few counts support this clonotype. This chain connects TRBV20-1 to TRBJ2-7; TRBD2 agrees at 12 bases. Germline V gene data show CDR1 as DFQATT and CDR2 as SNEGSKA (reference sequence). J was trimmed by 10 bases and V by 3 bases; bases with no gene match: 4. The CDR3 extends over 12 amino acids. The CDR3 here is CSASRTSGEQYF. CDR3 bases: TGCAGTGCTAGCCGGACTAGCGGGGAACAGTACTTC.

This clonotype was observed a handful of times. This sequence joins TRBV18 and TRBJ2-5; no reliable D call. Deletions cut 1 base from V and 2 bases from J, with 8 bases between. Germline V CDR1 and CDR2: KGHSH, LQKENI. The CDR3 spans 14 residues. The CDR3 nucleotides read TGTGCCAGCTCACCACGGGTTTGGCAAGAGACCCAGTACTTC. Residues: CASSPRVWQETQYF. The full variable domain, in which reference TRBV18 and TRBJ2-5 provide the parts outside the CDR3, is NAGVMQNPRHLVRRRGQEARLRCSPMKGHSHVYWYRQLPEEGLKFMVYLQKENIIDESGMPKERFSAEFPKEGPSILRIQQVVRGDSAAYFCASSPRVWQETQYFGPGTRLLVL.

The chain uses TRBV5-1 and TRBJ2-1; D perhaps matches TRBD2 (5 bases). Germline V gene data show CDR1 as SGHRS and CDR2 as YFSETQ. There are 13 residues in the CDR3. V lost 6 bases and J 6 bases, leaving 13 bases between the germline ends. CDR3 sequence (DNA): TGCGCCAGCAATGAGGGTTTGGGCAATGAGCAGTTCTTC. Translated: CASNEGLGNEQFF.

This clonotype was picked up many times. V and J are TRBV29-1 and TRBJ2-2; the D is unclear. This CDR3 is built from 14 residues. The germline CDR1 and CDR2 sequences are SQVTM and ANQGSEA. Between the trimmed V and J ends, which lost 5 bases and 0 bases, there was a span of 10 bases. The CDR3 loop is CSVPRPANTGELFF. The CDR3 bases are TGCAGCGTTCCTAGACCAGCGAACACCGGGGAGCTGTTTTTT.

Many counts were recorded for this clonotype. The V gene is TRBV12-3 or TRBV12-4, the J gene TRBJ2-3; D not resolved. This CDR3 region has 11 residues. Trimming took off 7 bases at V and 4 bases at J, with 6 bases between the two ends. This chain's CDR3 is CASTSADTQYF. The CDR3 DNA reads TGTGCCAGCACCAGCGCAGATACGCAGTATTTT.

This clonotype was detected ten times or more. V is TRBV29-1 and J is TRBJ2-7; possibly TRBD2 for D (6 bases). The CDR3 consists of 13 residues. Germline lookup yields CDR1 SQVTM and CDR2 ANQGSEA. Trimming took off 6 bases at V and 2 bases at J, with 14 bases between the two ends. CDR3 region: CSVLSGETYEQYF. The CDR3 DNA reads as TGCAGCGTCCTCTCGGGGGAAACCTACGAGCAGTACTTC.

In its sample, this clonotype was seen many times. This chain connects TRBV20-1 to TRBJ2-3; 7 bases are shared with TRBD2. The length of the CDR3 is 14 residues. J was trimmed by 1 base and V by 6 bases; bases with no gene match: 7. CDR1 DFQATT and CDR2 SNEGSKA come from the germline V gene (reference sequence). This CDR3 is CSARTRRGTDTQYF. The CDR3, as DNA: TGCAGTGCCAGGACTAGACGGGGCACAGATACGCAGTATTTT.

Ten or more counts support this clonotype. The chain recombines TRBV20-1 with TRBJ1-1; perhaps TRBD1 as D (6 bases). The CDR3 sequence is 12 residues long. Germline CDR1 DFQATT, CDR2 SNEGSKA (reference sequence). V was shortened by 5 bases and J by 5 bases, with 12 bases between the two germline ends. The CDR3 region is CSAHREGTEAFF. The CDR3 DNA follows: TGCAGTGCTCACAGGGAGGGGACTGAAGCTTTCTTT.

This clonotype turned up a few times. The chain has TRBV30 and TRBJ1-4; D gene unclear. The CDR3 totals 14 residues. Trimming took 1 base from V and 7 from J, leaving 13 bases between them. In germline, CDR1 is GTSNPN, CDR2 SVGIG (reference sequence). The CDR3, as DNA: TGTGCCTGGAGTGAAGGGCTTCCGGGTGAAAAACTGTTTTTT. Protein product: CAWSEGLPGEKLFF.

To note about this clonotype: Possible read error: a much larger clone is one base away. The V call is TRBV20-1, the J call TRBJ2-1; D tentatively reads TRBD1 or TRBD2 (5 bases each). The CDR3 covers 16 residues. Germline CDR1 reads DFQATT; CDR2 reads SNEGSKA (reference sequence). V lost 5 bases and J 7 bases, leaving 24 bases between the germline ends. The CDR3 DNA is TGCAGTGCTGGAGGAAAAGAGCTTCCTAGGACAAATGAGCAGTTCTTC. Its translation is CSAGGKELPRTNEQFF.

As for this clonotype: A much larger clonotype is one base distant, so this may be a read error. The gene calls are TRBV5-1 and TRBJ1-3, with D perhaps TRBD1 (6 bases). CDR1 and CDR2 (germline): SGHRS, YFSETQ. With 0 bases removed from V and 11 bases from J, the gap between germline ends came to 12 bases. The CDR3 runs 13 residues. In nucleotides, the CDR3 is TGCGCCAGCAGCTTGGGACAGGAGAACGCCATATATTTT. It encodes CASSLGQENAIYF.

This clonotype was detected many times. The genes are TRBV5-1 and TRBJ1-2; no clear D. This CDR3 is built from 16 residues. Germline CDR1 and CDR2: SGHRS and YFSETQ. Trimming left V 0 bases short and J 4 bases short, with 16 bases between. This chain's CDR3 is CASSLEGGRQPYGYTF. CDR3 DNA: TGCGCCAGCAGCTTGGAAGGTGGACGGCAGCCCTATGGCTACACCTTC. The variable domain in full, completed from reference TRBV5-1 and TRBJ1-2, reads KAGVTQTPRYLIKTRGQQVTLSCSPISGHRSVSWYQQTPGQGLQFLFEYFSETQRNKGNFPGRFSGRQFSNSRSEMNVSTLELGDSALYLCASSLEGGRQPYGYTFGSGTRLTVV.